What follows describes a single T cell receptor (beta chain). The target antigen is unknown. The sample originates from a study of CXCR3-negative and CXCR3-positive naive CD8 T cells. Libraries were UMI-labeled 5' RACE TRB cDNA. With the 5' RACE reads reprocessed, TCRdb shows one record per CDR3 protein and no DNA. Its listing shows about 60,000 distinct CDR3 sequences. Whole-study findings and limits: Hydrophobicity of TRB CDR3s was greater in CXCR3-positive naive cells than in CXCR3-negative naive cells.

Per germline, CDR1 LGHNA and CDR2 YNFKEQ. This CDR3 is 18 amino acids long. Naive CD8+ T cells were CD45RO-CCR7+CD27+CD95-. Sequenced material: naive CXCR3+ CD8+ T cells from blood. The subset denotes: CD45RO-CCR7+CD27+CD95- naive CD8+ T cells expressing CXCR3 (TNR3+). This TCR came from a human donor in good health. Some clones in this sample may be carry-over from other donors' samples. This sequence joins TRBV4-2 and TRBJ2-7; checking the TCRdb D call of TRBD1 is not possible without DNA. CDR3 loop: CASSQPVLGGTVNYEQYF.